Sequencing of this TCR beta chain was carried out in a study of blood T cell repertoires in COVID-19. At the level of the study: Donors in the United States, Italy and Spain gave samples during acute or convalescent COVID-19. From T cells, B-cell-depleted T cells, or PBMCs came the material, which was cDNA or gDNA.

Original processing notes: Reference gene primer amplification gave estimated nucleated cell counts. Assay: immunoSEQ multiplex PCR; the TCRdb copy retains only in-frame clones and omits some. The V and J calls and clone size were taken over from that table, and D and trimming were inferred from the DNA. The repertoire holds 250,000 to 300,000 clones, with around nine tenths as singletons. The Seattle patients joined while their infection was active and were tracked longitudinally afterward. V was cut by 6 bases and J by 6 bases, with 15 bases left in between. This CDR3 has 14 residues. Germline CDR1 MNHEY, CDR2 SMNVEV (reference sequence).

This TCR derives from an older woman with COVID-19, enrolled during active disease. The chain carries TRBV27 and TRBJ2-1; D perhaps matches TRBD2 (6 bases). Sequenced input: peripheral blood. The CDR3 region is CASRGGLPFNEQFF. In DNA form, the CDR3 reads TGTGCCAGCAGGGGGGGACTGCCATTCAATGAGCAGTTCTTC.